This T cell receptor beta chain was captured in a study of cytomegalovirus exposure and HLA in healthy donors. Vbeta (60) and Jbeta (13) primers were used in the PCR. TCRdb's copy holds only in-frame clones and misses some; the assay was immunoSEQ multiplex PCR. The sample contains just over 150,000 clones, approximately 79% of which appear only once. On this clone itself: Its antigen is unidentified.

CDR1 MDHEN and CDR2 SYDVKM come from the germline V gene. This CDR3 has 12 residues. V dropped 11 bases and J dropped 4 bases, with 14 bases sitting between them. Broader study findings: Exclusion applied to some V segments, including TRBV6-2 and TRBV6-3, as they were indistinguishable. Productive rates of about 87% or about 30% were seen for most TCR beta V segments in an earlier analysis. In a later analysis, CMV-associated beta chains were mostly HLA-associated, it appeared.

The sample comprised PBMCs. The chain joins TRBV28 to TRBJ1-1, with D possibly matching TRBD1 (5 bases). The source is a woman aged 50 to 60 in good health and CMV-seropositive. The CDR3 here is CAVTGGFTEAFF. DNA of the CDR3: TGTGCCGTCACGGGGGGGTTCACTGAAGCTTTCTTT.